This T cell receptor (beta chain) comes out of a study of OX40 agonist ivuxolimab in advanced cancers. Study in general: Every patient in dose escalation had hepatocellular carcinoma, melanoma, renal cell or head and neck cancer. Among those enrolled, mean age was 60 years (range about 23 to 90) and roughly 84% were male. Study results and caveats: Clonal expansion among partial responders at 0.1-3.0 mg/kg ranked near the lowest.

Blood specimens came from baseline, cycle 4 day 1, and cycle 7 day 1. To note about this clone: Its target is unknown.

The CDR3 is made up of 15 amino acids. Germline assignment: CDR1 SGHAT and CDR2 FQDESV (reference sequence). V dropped 4 bases and J dropped 5; count of bases not matched to a gene: 7. Sequencing used immunoSEQ multiplex PCR; TCRdb keeps in-frame clones, though not all of them. The sample holds under 65,000 clones, 85% seen once. The sequence was collected from an adult with an advanced solid tumor such as melanoma, head and neck, liver or kidney cancer. The V and J genes are TRBV11-1 and TRBJ2-5, with TRBD2 identical over 10 bases. Sequenced here: CD4+ or CD8+ T cells sorted from blood, sampled in a trial of the OX40 agonist ivuxolimab. The DNA of the CDR3 is TGTGCCAGCAGCTCCCCGCCAGCGGGGGGGGAGACCCAGTACTTC. This gives the protein CASSSPPAGGETQYF. The variable domain in full, with the rest retrieved from reference TRBV11-1 and TRBJ2-5, is EAEVAQSPRYKITEKSQAVAFWCDPISGHATLYWYRQILGQGPELLVQFQDESVVDDSQLPKDRFSAERLKGVDSTLKIQPAELGDSAMYLCASSSPPAGGETQYFGPGTRLLVL.